This T cell receptor beta chain was documented in a study of T cell responses to AZD1222 COVID-19 vaccine. Comments on this clone: Its antigen remains unknown.

Study-wide results and limits: Close to half of all spike-specific TCRs reportedly target regions of the variants that are unmutated. It was only 6 or 7 AZD1222 recipients who were seropositive at baseline. Among the donors, most were white British and more were female, and clonal diversity was possibly underestimated.

Trimming removed 5 bases from V and 0 bases from J, with 23 bases in between. Germline V gene data show CDR1 as LNHDA and CDR2 as SQIVND (reference sequence). The CDR3 has 20 residues. Second-dose recipients at about 4 or about 12 weeks were treated as one pooled group. The protocol was immunoSEQ multiplex PCR, while the TCRdb copy is restricted to in-frame clones and leaves out a portion. The data contain under 120,000 clones, approximately 90% of them singletons. The material was peripheral blood, obtained 28 days after the second AZD1222 dose. The sequence was collected from an adult who received the AZD1222 COVID-19 vaccine. V gene TRBV19 combines with J gene TRBJ1-6; tentatively, D is TRBD1 (5 bases). CDR3 sequence (DNA): TGTGCCAGTAGTCCTGCCAGGTGGAACGGGACTAGCTCCTATAATTCACCCCTCCACTTT. It codes for CASSPARWNGTSSYNSPLHF.